Only a few counts were recorded for the clone carrying this T cell receptor (beta chain). The data belong to a study of metastatic and nonmetastatic thyroid tumors. Patients had received no treatment of any kind before thyroid surgery. With 6 bases removed from V and 3 bases from J, the gap between germline ends came to 15 bases. The CDR3 is 14 residues long. The germline V gene has CDR1 SNHLY and CDR2 FYNNEI. Original methodology: CDR3 was compared across clinicopathological groups, and the resulting differences were used to build a distant-metastasis classifier for papillary thyroid cancer. TCRdb recomputed clones from the PCR reads via MiXCR. TCRdb, not the original authors, processed these V and J calls. The sample carries about 27,000 clones, over 15% recorded once.

The TCR originated in a male donor with papillary thyroid cancer or a benign thyroid nodule (not recorded which). Some clones in this sample may be carry-over from other donors' samples. Material for sequencing was blood. The chain combines TRBV2 with TRBJ2-7; TRBD1 might be the D (6 bases). CDR3 nucleotide sequence: TGTGCCAGCAGCGAACCGGGACAAATCTACGAGCAGTACTTC. This translates into CASSEPGQIYEQYF.